This T cell receptor (beta chain) was identified in a study of cytomegalovirus exposure and HLA in healthy donors. Broader study findings: The study put 160 or so TCR beta chains on its list as cytomegalovirus-associated. Rarity marked most TCR sequences, yet some public TCRs occurred in many donors. It was reportedly the case that the classifier diagnosed cytomegalovirus status with high specificity and sensitivity.

The study drew the donors from its roughly 120-subject validation cohort, separate from the roughly 710-subject first cohort. Losses at the gene ends were 2 bases for V and 4 bases for J; bases not matched to a gene: 0. Germline V gene data show CDR1 as SNHLY and CDR2 as FYNNEI. This CDR3 has 13 residues. In the case of this clone: Its antigen is currently unknown.

Method: immunoSEQ multiplex PCR; TCRdb's copy keeps in-frame clones and lacks some. The sample carries approximately 160,000 clones, 70% to 90% recorded once. What was sequenced was PBMCs. The receptor's source is a woman aged 25-40 years in good health and CMV-seronegative. The chain is built from TRBV2 and TRBJ2-7; 9 nucleotides match TRBD2. The CDR3 DNA follows: TGTGCCAGCAGTGAACTAGCGGGATACGAGCAGTACTTC. Encoded protein: CASSELAGYEQYF.